The entry that follows covers one T cell receptor beta chain sequence. Germline and junction disagree at one end, which may indicate a read error. The CDR3 spans 13 residues. CDR1 and CDR2 from the germline V gene are ENHRY and SYGVKD. This entry is derived from a study of breast tumors, draining lymph nodes, adjacent tissues. TCRdb re-called the multiplex PCR reads with MiXCR, one entry per CDR3 protein. Of over 12,000 distinct CDR3 sequences in the sample, approximately 45% are singletons; the top ten hold roughly 28%. The specimen sequenced was tumor-adjacent breast tissue. The chain joins TRBV10-3 to TRBJ1-2; D gene ambiguous. The clonotype was recovered from a female donor with breast cancer. Some clones in this sample may be carry-over from other donors' samples. CDR3 amino acids: CAISPSLKEGYPF. In DNA form, the CDR3 reads TGTGCCATCAGCCCCTCCCTTAAGGAGGGCTACCCCTTC.